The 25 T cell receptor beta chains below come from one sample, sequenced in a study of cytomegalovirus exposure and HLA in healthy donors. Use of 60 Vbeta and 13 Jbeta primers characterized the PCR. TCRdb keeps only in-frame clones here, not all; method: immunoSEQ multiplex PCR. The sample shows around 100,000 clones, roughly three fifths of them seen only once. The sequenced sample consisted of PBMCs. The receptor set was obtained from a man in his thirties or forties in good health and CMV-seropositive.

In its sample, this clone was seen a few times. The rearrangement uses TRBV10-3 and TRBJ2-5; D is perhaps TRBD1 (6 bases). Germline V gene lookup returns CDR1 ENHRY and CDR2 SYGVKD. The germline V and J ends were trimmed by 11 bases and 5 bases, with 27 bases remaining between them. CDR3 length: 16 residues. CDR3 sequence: CASGPETYRARETQYF. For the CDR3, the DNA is TGTGCCTCCGGACCAGAAACCTACAGGGCCCGGGAGACCCAGTACTTC.

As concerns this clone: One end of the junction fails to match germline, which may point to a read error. The CDR3 DNA reads TGTGCCAGCAGCTGGATCACAGGGGTTGAAGCTTTCTTT. It specifies CASSWITGVEAFF. The J gene is TRBJ1-1, the V gene TRBV5-1, with 7 bases matching TRBD1. Looked up from germline, CDR1 is SGHRS and CDR2 is YFSETQ. This CDR3 comprises 13 residues.

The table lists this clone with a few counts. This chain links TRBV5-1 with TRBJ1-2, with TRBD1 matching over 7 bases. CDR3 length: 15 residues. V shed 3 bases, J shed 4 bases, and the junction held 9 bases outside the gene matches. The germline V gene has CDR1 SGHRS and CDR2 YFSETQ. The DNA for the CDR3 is TGCGCCAGCAGCTCTGGAGACAGGGTGTCCTATGGCTACACCTTC. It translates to CASSSGDRVSYGYTF. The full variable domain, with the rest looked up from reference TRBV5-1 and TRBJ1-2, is KAGVTQTPRYLIKTRGQQVTLSCSPISGHRSVSWYQQTPGQGLQFLFEYFSETQRNKGNFPGRFSGRQFSNSRSEMNVSTLELGDSALYLCASSSGDRVSYGYTFGSGTRLTVV.

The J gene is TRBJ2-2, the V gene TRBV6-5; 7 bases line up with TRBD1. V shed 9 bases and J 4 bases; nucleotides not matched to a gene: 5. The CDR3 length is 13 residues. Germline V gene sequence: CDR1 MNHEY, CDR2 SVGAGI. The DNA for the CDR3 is TGTGCCAGTAGACAGGGTCGCACCGGGGAGCTGTTTTTT. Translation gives CASRQGRTGELFF.

As DNA, the CDR3 is TGCGCCAGCAGCTCGGTCGGGGGAGGACCCTACAATGAGCAGTTCTTC. It translates to CASSSVGGGPYNEQFF. V usage is TRBV5-1 and J usage is TRBJ2-1, with D possibly matching TRBD2 (6 bases). V was trimmed by 3 bases and J by 2 bases, leaving 15 bases between them. The CDR3 consists of 16 residues. CDR1 SGHRS and CDR2 YFSETQ come from the germline V gene. Full variable domain (outside the CDR3, taken from reference TRBV5-1 and TRBJ2-1): KAGVTQTPRYLIKTRGQQVTLSCSPISGHRSVSWYQQTPGQGLQFLFEYFSETQRNKGNFPGRFSGRQFSNSRSEMNVSTLELGDSALYLCASSSVGGGPYNEQFFGPGTRLTVL.

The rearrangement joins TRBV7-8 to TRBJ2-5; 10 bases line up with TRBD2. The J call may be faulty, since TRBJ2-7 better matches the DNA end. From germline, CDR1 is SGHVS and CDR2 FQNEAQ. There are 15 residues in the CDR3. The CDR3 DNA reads TGTGCCAGCAGCTTGGCCCTAGCGGGGGCCTACGAGCAGTACTTC. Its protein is CASSLALAGAYEQYF.

This CDR3 is CASSSQDRVNTEAFF. DNA for the CDR3: TGTGCCAGCAGCTCGCAGGACAGGGTGAACACTGAAGCTTTCTTT. This sequence joins TRBV11-3 and TRBJ1-1; TRBD1 matches at 8 bases. Germline V CDR1 and CDR2: SGHNT, YENEEA. The V and J ends lost 4 bases and 0 bases, in that order; junction bases with no gene match: 4. CDR3 length: 15 amino acids.

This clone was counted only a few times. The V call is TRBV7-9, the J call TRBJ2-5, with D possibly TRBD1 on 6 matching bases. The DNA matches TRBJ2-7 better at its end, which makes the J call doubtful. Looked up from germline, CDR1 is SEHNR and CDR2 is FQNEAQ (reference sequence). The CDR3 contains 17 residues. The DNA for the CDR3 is TGTGCCAGCAGCTTAAAGGGGCTCCGGGACAAATCCTACGAGCAGTACTTC. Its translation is CASSLKGLRDKSYEQYF.

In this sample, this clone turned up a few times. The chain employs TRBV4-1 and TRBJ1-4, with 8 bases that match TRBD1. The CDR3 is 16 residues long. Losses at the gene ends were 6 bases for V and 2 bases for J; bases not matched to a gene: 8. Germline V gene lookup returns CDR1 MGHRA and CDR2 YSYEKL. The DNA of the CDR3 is TGCGCCAGCAGTCGACAGGGGATCGGCACTAATGAAAAACTGTTTTTT. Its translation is CASSRQGIGTNEKLFF.

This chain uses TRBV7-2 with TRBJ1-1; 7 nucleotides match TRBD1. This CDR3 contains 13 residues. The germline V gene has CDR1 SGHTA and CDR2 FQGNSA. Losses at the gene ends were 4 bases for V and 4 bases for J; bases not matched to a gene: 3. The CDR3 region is CASSSQGGTEAFF. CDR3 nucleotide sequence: TGTGCCAGCAGCTCCCAGGGGGGCACTGAAGCTTTCTTT.

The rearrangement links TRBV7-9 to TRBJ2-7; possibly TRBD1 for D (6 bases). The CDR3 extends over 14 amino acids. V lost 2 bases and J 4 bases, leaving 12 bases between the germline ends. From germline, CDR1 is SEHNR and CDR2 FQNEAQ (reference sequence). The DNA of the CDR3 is TGTGCCAGCAGCTTAAAAGGACAGTGGTACGAGCAGTACTTC. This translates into CASSLKGQWYEQYF. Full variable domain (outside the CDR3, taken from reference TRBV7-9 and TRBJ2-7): DTGVSQNPRHKITKRGQNVTFRCDPISEHNRLYWYRQTLGQGPEFLTYFQNEAQLEKSRLLSDRFSAERPKGSFSTLEIQRTEQGDSAMYLCASSLKGQWYEQYFGPGTRLTVT.

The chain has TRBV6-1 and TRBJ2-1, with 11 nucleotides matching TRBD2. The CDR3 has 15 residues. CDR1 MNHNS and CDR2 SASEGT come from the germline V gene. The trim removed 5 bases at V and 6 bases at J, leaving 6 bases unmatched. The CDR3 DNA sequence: TGTGCCAGCAGTCTACTAGCGGGGGCGAGCAATGAGCAGTTCTTC. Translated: CASSLLAGASNEQFF.

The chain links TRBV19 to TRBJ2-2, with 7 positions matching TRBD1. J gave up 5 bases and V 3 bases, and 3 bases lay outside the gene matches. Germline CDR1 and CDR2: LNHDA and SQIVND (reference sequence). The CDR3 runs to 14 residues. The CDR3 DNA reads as TGTGCCAGTAGTATCGGGACAGCGACCGGGGAGCTGTTTTTT. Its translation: CASSIGTATGELFF. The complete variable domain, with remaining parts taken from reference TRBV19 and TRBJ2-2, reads DGGITQSPKYLFRKEGQNVTLSCEQNLNHDAMYWYRQDPGQGLRLIYYSQIVNDFQKGDIAEGYSVSREKKESFPLTVTSAQKNPTAFYLCASSIGTATGELFFGEGSRLTVL.

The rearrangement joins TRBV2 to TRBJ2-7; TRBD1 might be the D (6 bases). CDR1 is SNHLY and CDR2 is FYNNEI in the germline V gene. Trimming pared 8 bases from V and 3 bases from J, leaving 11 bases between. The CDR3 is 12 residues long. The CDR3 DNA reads TGTGCCAGCCGGGACAACAACTACGAGCAGTACTTC. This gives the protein CASRDNNYEQYF. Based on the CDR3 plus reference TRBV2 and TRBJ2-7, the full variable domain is EPEVTQTPSHQVTQMGQEVILRCVPISNHLYFYWYRQILGQKVEFLVSFYNNEISEKSEIFDDQFSVERPDGSNFTLKIRSTKLEDSAMYFCASRDNNYEQYFGPGTRLTVT.

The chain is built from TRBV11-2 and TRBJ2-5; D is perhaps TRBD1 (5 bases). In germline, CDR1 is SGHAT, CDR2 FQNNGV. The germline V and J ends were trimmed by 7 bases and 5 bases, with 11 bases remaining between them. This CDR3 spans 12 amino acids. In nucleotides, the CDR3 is TGTGCCAGCAATAGAAAGGGGGAGACCCAGTACTTC. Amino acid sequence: CASNRKGETQYF.

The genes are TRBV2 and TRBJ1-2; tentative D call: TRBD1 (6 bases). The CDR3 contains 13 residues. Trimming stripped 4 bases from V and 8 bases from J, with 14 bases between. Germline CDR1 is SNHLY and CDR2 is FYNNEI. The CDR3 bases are TGTGCCAGCAGTGGAGCGGGGGCGGAGGGCTACACCTTC. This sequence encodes CASSGAGAEGYTF.

CDR3 nucleotides: TGTGCCACCAGCAGAGAAGTGACTAGCGGGCAGTTCTTC. Protein: CATSREVTSGQFF. The J gene is TRBJ2-1, the V gene TRBV15; 9 nucleotides line up with TRBD2. The CDR3 sequence is 13 residues long. The V gene's germline CDR1 is LNHNV and CDR2 YYDKDF (reference sequence). J was trimmed by 12 bases and V by 0 bases; bases with no gene match: 3.

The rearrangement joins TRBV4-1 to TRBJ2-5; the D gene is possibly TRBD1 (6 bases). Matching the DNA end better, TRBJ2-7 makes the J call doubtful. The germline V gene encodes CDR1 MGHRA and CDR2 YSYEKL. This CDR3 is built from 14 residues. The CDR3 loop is CASSPTGSSYEQYF. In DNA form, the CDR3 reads TGCGCCAGCAGCCCGACAGGCAGCTCCTACGAGCAGTACTTC.

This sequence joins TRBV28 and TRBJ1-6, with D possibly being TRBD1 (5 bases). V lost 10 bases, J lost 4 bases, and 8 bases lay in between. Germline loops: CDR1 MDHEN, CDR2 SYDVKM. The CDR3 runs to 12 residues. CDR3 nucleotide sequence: TGTGCCACCGGGGGGTATAATTCACCCCTCCACTTT. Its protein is CATGGYNSPLHF.

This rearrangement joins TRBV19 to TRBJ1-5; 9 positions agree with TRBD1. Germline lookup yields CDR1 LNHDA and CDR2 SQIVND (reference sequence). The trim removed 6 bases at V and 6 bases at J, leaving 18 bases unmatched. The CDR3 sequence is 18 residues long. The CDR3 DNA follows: TGTGCCAGTAGCGTATTTAACCGGGACAGGGCTATGGGTCAGCCCCAGCATTTT. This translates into CASSVFNRDRAMGQPQHF.

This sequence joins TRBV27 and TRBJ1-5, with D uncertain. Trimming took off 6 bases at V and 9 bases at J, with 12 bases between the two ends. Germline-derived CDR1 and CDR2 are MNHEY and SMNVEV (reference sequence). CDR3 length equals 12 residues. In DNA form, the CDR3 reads TGTGCCAGCAGCCTCGCAGGAGGGCCCCAGCATTTT. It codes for CASSLAGGPQHF.

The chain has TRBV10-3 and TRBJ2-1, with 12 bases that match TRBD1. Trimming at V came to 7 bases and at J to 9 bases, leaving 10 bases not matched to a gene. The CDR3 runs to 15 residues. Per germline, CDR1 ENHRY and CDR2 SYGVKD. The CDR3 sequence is CAITPGGQGAGEQFF. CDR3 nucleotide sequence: TGTGCCATCACCCCAGGGGGACAGGGGGCCGGTGAGCAGTTCTTC.

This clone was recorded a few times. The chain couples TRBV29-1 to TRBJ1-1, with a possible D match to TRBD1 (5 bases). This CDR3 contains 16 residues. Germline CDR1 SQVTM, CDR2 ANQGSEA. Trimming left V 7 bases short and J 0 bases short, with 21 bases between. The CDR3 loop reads CSAGGGRRGVNTEAFF. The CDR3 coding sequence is TGCAGCGCCGGGGGAGGGCGCCGCGGGGTGAACACTGAAGCTTTCTTT.

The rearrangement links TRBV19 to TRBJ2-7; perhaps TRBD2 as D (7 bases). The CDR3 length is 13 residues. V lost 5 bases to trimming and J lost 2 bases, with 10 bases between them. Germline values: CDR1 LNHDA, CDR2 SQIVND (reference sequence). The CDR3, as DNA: TGTGCCAGTAGTCCGGGGGGCACCTACGAGCAGTACTTC. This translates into CASSPGGTYEQYF.

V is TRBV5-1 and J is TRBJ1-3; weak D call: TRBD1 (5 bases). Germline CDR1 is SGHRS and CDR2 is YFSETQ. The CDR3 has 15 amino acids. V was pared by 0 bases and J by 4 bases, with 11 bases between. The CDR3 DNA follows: TGCGCCAGCAGCTTGGCCGGGGGGACCGGAAACACCATATATTTT. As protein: CASSLAGGTGNTIYF.